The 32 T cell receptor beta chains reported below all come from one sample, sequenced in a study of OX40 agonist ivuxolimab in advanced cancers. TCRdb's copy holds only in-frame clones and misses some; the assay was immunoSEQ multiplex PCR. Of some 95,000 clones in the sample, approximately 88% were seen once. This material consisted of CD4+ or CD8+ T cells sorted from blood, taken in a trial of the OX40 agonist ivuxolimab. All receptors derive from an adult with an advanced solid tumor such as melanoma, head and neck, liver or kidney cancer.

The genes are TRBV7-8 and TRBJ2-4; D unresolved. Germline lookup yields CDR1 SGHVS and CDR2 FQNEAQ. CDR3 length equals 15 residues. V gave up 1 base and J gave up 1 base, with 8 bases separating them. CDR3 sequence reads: CASSLEAQAKNIQYF. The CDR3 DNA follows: TGTGCCAGCAGCTTAGAGGCCCAGGCCAAAAACATTCAGTACTTC.

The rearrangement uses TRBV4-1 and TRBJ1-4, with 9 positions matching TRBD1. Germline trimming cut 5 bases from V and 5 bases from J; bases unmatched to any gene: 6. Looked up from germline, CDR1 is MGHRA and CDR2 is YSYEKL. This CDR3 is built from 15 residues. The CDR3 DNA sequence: TGCGCCAGCAGCGGACCGACAGGGGGGAATGAAAAACTGTTTTTT. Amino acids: CASSGPTGGNEKLFF.

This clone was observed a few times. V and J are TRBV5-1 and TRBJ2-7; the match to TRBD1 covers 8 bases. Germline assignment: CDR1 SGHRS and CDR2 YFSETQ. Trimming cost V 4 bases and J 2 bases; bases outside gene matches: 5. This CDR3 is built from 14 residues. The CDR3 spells CASSREGQAYEQYF. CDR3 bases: TGCGCCAGCAGCCGAGAGGGACAGGCCTACGAGCAGTACTTC.

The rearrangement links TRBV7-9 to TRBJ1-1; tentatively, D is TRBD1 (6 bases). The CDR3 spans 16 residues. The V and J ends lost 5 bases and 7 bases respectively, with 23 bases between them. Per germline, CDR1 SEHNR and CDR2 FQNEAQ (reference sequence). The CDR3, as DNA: TGTGCCAGCAGCCCCCTTTCTTTGGAGGGGGAAGTTGAAGCTTTCTTT. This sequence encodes CASSPLSLEGEVEAFF.

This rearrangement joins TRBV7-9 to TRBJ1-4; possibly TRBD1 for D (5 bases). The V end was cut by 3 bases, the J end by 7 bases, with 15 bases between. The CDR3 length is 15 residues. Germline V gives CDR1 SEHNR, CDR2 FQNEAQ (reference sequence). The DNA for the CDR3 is TGTGCCAGCAGCTTTGGGCAAGACAGCACTGAAAAACTGTTTTTT. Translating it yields CASSFGQDSTEKLFF.

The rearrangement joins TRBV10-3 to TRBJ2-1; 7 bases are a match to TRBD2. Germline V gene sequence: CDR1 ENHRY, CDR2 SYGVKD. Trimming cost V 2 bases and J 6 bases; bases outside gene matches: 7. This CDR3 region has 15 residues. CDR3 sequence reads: CAISEGVWGGNEQFF. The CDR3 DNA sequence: TGTGCCATCAGTGAGGGAGTGTGGGGGGGCAATGAGCAGTTCTTC.

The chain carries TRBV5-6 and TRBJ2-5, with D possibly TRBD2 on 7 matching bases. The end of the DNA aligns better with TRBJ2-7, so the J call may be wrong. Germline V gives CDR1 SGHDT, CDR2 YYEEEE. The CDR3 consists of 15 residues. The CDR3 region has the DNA TGTGCCAGCAGCAGGGGAGGGGGTGAGCCCTACGAGCAGTACTTC. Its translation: CASSRGGGEPYEQYF.

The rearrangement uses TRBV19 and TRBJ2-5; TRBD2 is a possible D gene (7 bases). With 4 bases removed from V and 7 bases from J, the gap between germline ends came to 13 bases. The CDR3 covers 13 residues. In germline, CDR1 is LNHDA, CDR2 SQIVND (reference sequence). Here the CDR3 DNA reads TGTGCCAGTAGTACCCGGGGGGCGGGGACCCAGTACTTC. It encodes CASSTRGAGTQYF.

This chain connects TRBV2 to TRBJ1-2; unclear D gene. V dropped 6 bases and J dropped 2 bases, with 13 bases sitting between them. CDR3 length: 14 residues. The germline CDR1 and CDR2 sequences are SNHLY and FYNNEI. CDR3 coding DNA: TGTGCCAGCAGCCTAGATCAAACGAACTATGGCTACACCTTC. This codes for CASSLDQTNYGYTF.

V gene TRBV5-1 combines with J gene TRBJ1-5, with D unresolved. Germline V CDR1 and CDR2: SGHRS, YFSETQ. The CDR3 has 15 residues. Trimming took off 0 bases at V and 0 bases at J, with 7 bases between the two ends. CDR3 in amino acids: CASSLAPNSNQPQHF. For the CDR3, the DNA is TGCGCCAGCAGCTTGGCCCCCAATAGCAATCAGCCCCAGCATTTT.

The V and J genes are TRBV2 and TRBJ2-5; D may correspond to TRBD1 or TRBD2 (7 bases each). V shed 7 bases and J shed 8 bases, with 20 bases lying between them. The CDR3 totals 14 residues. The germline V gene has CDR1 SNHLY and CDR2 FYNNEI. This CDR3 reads CASKQGGAGETQYF. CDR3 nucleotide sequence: TGTGCCAGCAAACAAGGGGGCGCGGGGGAAACCCAGTACTTC.

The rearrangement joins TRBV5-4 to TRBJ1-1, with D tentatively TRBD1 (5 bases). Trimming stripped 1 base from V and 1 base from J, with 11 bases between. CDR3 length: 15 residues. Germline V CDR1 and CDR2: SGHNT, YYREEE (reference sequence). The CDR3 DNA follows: TGTGCCAGCAGCTTGTTTCTCAGGGAGAACACTGAAGCTTTCTTT. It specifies CASSLFLRENTEAFF.

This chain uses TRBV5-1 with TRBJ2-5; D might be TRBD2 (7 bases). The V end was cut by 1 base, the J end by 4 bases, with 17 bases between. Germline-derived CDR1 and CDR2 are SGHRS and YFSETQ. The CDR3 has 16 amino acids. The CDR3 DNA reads TGCGCCAGCAGCTTGACTAGTGGGGGGGCTCGAGAGACCCAGTACTTC. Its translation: CASSLTSGGARETQYF.

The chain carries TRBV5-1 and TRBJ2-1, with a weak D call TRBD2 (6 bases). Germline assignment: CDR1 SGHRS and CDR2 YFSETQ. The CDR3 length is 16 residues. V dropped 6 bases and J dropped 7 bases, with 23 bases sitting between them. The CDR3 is CASKGGSSLIENEQFF. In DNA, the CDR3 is TGCGCCAGCAAAGGAGGGAGTAGTCTAATAGAGAATGAGCAGTTCTTC.

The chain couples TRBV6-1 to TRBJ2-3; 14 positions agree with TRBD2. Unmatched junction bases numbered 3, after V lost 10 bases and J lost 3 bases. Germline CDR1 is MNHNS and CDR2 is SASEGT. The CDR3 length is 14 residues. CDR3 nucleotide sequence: TGTGCCACGTGGACTAGCGGGGGGACAGATACGCAGTATTTT. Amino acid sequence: CATWTSGGTDTQYF.

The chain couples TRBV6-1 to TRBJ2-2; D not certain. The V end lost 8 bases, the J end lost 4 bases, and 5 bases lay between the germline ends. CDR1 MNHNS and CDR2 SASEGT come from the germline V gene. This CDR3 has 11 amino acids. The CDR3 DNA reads TGTGCCAGCGCCTTCACCGGGGAGCTGTTTTTT. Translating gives CASAFTGELFF.

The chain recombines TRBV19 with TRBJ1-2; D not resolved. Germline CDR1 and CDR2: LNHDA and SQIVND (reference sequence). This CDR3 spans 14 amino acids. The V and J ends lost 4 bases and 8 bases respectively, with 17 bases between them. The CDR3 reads CASSTPRVVEGYTF. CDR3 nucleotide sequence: TGTGCCAGTAGTACCCCTCGTGTTGTAGAAGGCTACACCTTC.

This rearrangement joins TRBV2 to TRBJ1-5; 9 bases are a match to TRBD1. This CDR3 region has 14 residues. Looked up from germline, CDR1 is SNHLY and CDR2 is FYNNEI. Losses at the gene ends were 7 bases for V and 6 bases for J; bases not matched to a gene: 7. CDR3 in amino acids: CASNRDRVAQPQHF. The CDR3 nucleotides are TGTGCCAGCAACCGGGACAGGGTGGCTCAGCCCCAGCATTTT.

CDR3 region: CARLGPRINQPQHF. In DNA form, the CDR3 reads TGTGCCAGGCTGGGCCCCCGGATCAATCAGCCCCAGCATTTT. The rearrangement links TRBV9 to TRBJ1-5; D not resolved. The CDR3 runs to 14 residues. CDR1 SGDLS and CDR2 YYNGEE come from the germline V gene. Trimming stripped 8 bases from V and 3 bases from J, with 15 bases between. The full variable domain, with the rest looked up from reference TRBV9 and TRBJ1-5, is DSGVTQTPKHLITATGQRVTLRCSPRSGDLSVYWYQQSLDQGLQFLIQYYNGEERAKGNILERFSAQQFPDLHSELNLSSLELGDSALYFCARLGPRINQPQHFGDGTRLSIL.

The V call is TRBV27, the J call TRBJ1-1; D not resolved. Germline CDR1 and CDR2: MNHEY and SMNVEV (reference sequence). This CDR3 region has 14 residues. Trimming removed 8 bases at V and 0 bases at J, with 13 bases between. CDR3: CASFLDRMNTEAFF. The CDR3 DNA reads TGTGCCAGCTTCCTCGACCGAATGAACACTGAAGCTTTCTTT.

In DNA, the CDR3 is TGCAGTGCTAGGGCTGATAACGAGCAGTACTTC. Protein product: CSARADNEQYF. The rearrangement joins TRBV20-1 to TRBJ2-7; D remains ambiguous. Trimming left V 3 bases short and J 5 bases short, with 8 bases between. In germline, CDR1 is DFQATT, CDR2 SNEGSKA (reference sequence). The CDR3 contains 11 residues.

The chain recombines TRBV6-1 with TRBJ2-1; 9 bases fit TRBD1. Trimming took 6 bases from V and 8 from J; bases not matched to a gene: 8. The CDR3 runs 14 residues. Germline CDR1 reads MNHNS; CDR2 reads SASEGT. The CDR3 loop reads CASRARQGGYEQFF. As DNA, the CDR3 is TGTGCCAGCAGGGCAAGACAGGGGGGCTATGAGCAGTTCTTC.

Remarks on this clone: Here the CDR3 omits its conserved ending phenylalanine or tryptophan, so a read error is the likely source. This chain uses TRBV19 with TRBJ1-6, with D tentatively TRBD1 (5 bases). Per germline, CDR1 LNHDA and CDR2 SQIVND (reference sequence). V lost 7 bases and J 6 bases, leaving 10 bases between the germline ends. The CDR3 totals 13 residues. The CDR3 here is CASNLGGNSPLHL. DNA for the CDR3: TGTGCCAGTAATCTGGGGGGTAATTCACCCCTCCACCTT.

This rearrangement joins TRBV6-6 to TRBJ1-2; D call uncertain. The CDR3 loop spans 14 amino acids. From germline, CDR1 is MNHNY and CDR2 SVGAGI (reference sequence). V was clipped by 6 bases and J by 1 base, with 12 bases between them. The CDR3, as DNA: TGTGCCAGCAGCGCGACGGGGAATAACTATGGCTACACCTTC. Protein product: CASSATGNNYGYTF.

The CDR3 protein is CASSQGARVDQPQHF. CDR3 coding DNA: TGCGCCAGCAGCCAAGGGGCCAGGGTCGATCAGCCCCAGCATTTT. V gene TRBV4-3 combines with J gene TRBJ1-5; tentatively, D is TRBD1 (5 bases). The V and J ends lost 1 base and 5 bases respectively, with 12 bases between them. Germline assignment: CDR1 LGHNA and CDR2 YSLEER. CDR3 size: 15 residues.

CDR3 in amino acids: CASSQVPQGTQYF. The CDR3 DNA reads TGTGCTAGCTCACAGGTCCCCCAGGGGACCCAGTACTTC. V usage is TRBV12-5 and J usage is TRBJ2-5; possible D gene TRBD1, 5 bases. This CDR3 contains 13 residues. V lost 9 bases and J 7 bases, leaving 18 bases between the germline ends. CDR1 LGHNT and CDR2 FRNRAP come from the germline V gene. The variable domain in full, completed from reference TRBV12-5 and TRBJ2-5, reads DARVTQTPRHKVTEMGQEVTMRCQPILGHNTVFWYRQTMMQGLELLAYFRNRAPLDDSGMPKDRFSAEMPDATLATLKIQPSEPRDSAVYFCASSQVPQGTQYFGPGTRLLVL.

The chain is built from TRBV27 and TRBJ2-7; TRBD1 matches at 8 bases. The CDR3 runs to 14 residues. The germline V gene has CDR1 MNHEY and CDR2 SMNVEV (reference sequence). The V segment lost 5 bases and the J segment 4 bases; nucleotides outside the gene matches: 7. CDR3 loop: CASSADRASYEQYF. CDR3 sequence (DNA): TGTGCCAGCAGTGCGGACAGGGCATCATACGAGCAGTACTTC.

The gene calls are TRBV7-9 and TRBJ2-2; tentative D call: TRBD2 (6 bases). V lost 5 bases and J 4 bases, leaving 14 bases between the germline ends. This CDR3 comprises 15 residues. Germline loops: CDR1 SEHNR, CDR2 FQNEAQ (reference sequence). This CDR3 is CASSPRTTSTGELFF. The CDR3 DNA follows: TGTGCCAGCAGCCCCCGGACTACCTCCACCGGGGAGCTGTTTTTT.

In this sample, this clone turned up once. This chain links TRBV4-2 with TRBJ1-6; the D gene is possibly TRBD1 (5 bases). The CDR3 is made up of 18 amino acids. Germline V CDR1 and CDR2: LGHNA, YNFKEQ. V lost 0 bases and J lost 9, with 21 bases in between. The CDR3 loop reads CASSQETLGQGRSSPLHF. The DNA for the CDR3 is TGTGCCAGCAGCCAAGAGACCCTCGGGCAGGGTAGATCTTCACCCCTCCACTTT.

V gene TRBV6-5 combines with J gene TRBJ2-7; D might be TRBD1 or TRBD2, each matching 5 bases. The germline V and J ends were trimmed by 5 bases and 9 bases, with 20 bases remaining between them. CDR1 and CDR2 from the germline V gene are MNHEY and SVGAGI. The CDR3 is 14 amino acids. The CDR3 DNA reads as TGTGCCAGCAGTCCCTCGGGACCTTTAGGCGGGCAGTACTTC. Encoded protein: CASSPSGPLGGQYF.

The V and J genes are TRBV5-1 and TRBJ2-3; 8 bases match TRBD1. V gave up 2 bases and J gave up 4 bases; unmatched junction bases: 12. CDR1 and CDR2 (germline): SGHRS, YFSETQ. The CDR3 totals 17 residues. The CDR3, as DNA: TGCGCCAGCAGCTTTGGTCCAGGGGGCGCGGAAGCAGATACGCAGTATTTT. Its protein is CASSFGPGGAEADTQYF.

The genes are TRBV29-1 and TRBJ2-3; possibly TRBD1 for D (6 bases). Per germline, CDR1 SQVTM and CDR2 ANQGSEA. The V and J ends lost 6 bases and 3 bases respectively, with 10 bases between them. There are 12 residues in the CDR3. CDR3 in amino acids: CSVRGLTDTQYF. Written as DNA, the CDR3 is TGCAGCGTCAGGGGTTTAACAGATACGCAGTATTTT.